This record concerns one TCR beta chain sequence. What it binds is unknown. A unique molecular identifier was attached to every TCR cDNA molecule. TCRdb re-called the 5' RACE reads with MiXCR, one entry per CDR3 protein. The table records 48,000 or so distinct CDR3 sequences, approximately 5.7% of them present only once. The data originate from a study of spatial heterogeneity in lung cancer. Overall study: Across the raw uncorrected reads, a unique TCR and UMI combination was observed, on average, more than ten times. Findings and limits, study-wide: Ubiquitous expanded tumor TCRs surfaced in blood more at resection than they did at follow-up.

V was shortened by 1 base and J by 0 bases, with 7 bases between the two germline ends. The CDR3 loop spans 15 amino acids. Time point in this sample: sample taken at primary tumor resection. From tumor, nontumor lung or frozen PBMC, whole RNA was taken unsorted for sequencing. The material was PBMCs, obtained at surgery. The chain uses TRBV12-3 or TRBV12-4 and TRBJ1-5; D gene unclear. This clonotype was obtained from a male donor with early-stage non-small cell lung cancer. The CDR3 is CASSLGRYSNQPQHF. The CDR3 DNA reads as TGTGCCAGCAGTTTAGGCCGATATAGCAATCAGCCCCAGCATTTT.